This passage covers 21 T cell receptor beta chains from one sample sequenced in a study of T cell responses to AZD1222 COVID-19 vaccine. Generated by immunoSEQ multiplex PCR, the TCRdb table keeps only in-frame clones and is missing some. The table shows about 160,000 clones, with 90% to 95% occurring only once. This material consisted of peripheral blood, taken on day 0 of MenACWY control vaccination. The receptors come from an adult in good health.

V is TRBV27 and J is TRBJ1-1; 7 nucleotides align to TRBD1. The CDR3 consists of 14 residues. CDR1 is MNHEY, CDR2 SMNVEV, per germline (reference sequence). The V gene end was trimmed by 4 bases and the J gene end by 6 bases; junction bases not matched to a gene: 8. The CDR3 region is CASSSHRGRPEAFF. CDR3 coding DNA: TGTGCCAGCAGTTCCCACAGGGGAAGGCCTGAAGCTTTCTTT.

This clone was detected a few times. The chain joins TRBV27 to TRBJ2-5, with 7 bases aligning to TRBD1. This CDR3 is 18 amino acids long. Germline-derived CDR1 and CDR2 are MNHEY and SMNVEV (reference sequence). The V segment lost 5 bases and the J segment 7 bases; nucleotides outside the gene matches: 22. The CDR3 loop is CASSPTHTGTALGGTQYF. CDR3 nucleotide sequence: TGTGCCAGCAGTCCCACGCATACCGGGACAGCCTTAGGAGGGACCCAGTACTTC.

The rearrangement links TRBV6-5 to TRBJ2-1, with TRBD2 matching over 9 bases. The CDR3 is made up of 15 amino acids. Trimming at V came to 5 bases and at J to 4 bases, leaving 6 bases not matched to a gene. CDR1 and CDR2 from the germline V gene are MNHEY and SVGAGI. CDR3: CASSIAGAGYNEQFF. The CDR3, as DNA: TGTGCCAGCAGTATAGCGGGGGCCGGGTACAATGAGCAGTTCTTC.

The chain recombines TRBV7-9 with TRBJ1-2; no definite D call. This CDR3 is built from 13 residues. Germline V gives CDR1 SEHNR, CDR2 FQNEAQ (reference sequence). V dropped 2 bases and J dropped 5 bases, with 9 bases sitting between them. CDR3 amino acids: CASSLSREYGYTF. CDR3 coding DNA: TGTGCCAGCAGCTTATCAAGGGAGTATGGCTACACCTTC. The whole variable domain, filled in from reference TRBV7-9 and TRBJ1-2, reads DTGVSQNPRHKITKRGQNVTFRCDPISEHNRLYWYRQTLGQGPEFLTYFQNEAQLEKSRLLSDRFSAERPKGSFSTLEIQRTEQGDSAMYLCASSLSREYGYTFGSGTRLTVV.

Of note for this clone: Other DNA sequences in the sample encode the same CDR3. V gene TRBV5-1 combines with J gene TRBJ1-1; D is uncertain. V gave up 3 bases and J gave up 1 base, with 10 bases separating them. The germline V gene encodes CDR1 SGHRS and CDR2 YFSETQ. The CDR3 loop spans 14 amino acids. The CDR3 spells CASSSLGGNTEAFF. The CDR3 DNA sequence: TGCGCCAGCAGCTCCTTAGGAGGGAACACTGAAGCTTTCTTT.

The chain recombines TRBV12-5 with TRBJ1-1; perhaps TRBD1 as D (6 bases). The CDR3 is 17 residues long. Germline-derived CDR1 and CDR2 are LGHNT and FRNRAP. Trimming stripped 0 bases from V and 0 bases from J, with 14 bases between. The CDR3 DNA reads as TGTGCTAGTGGTTTGGTACAGGGCGAACGGATGAACACTGAAGCTTTCTTT. This gives the protein CASGLVQGERMNTEAFF.

This chain uses TRBV27 with TRBJ2-3, with 8 bases matching TRBD2. Germline V gene data show CDR1 as MNHEY and CDR2 as SMNVEV (reference sequence). This CDR3 is 16 amino acids long. The V gene end was trimmed by 2 bases and the J gene end by 4 bases; junction bases not matched to a gene: 8. DNA for the CDR3: TGTGCCAGCAGTTTAGGGTTAGCGGGAATTTCAGATACGCAGTATTTT. The encoded protein is CASSLGLAGISDTQYF.

This clone was picked up one time. The chain combines TRBV6-1 with TRBJ1-4; TRBD1 agrees at 10 bases. CDR3 length equals 16 residues. Per the germline V gene, CDR1 is MNHNS and CDR2 is SASEGT. With V trimmed by 2 bases and J by 4 bases, 4 bases remained unmatched. CDR3 bases: TGTGCCAGCAGTGAATCCCGGACAGGGGGTAATGAAAAACTGTTTTTT. This codes for CASSESRTGGNEKLFF.

The chain has TRBV6-5 and TRBJ1-1, with D perhaps TRBD1 (5 bases). Looked up from germline, CDR1 is MNHEY and CDR2 is SVGAGI. CDR3 size: 12 residues. The V gene lost 6 bases and the J gene lost 5 bases, with 10 bases spanning the gap. CDR3 region: CASRLQETEAFF. The CDR3 DNA follows: TGTGCCAGCAGATTACAGGAGACTGAAGCTTTCTTT.

V is TRBV3-1 (or the pseudogene TRBV3-2) and J is TRBJ1-1; D might be TRBD1 (5 bases). The CDR3 runs 14 residues. Looked up from germline, CDR1 is LGHDT and CDR2 is YNNKEL (reference sequence). V lost 3 bases and J lost 5, with 13 bases in between. The DNA of the CDR3 is TGTGCCAGCAGCCAGAGCAGGGTCTATACTGAAGCTTTCTTT. As protein: CASSQSRVYTEAFF.

CDR3 in amino acids: CASSPRLDRSSYEQYF. The CDR3 nucleotides read TGTGCCAGCAGCCCTCGGTTAGACCGAAGCTCCTACGAGCAGTACTTC. The chain joins TRBV5-5 to TRBJ2-7; D remains ambiguous. The V gene's germline CDR1 is SGHKS and CDR2 YYEKEE (reference sequence). V gave up 4 bases and J gave up 0 bases, with 17 bases separating them. The CDR3 runs to 16 residues.

This sequence joins TRBV2 and TRBJ2-7, with D tentatively TRBD1 (6 bases). This CDR3 comprises 14 residues. The V gene's germline CDR1 is SNHLY and CDR2 FYNNEI. V shed 2 bases and J shed 2 bases, with 10 bases lying between them. CDR3 loop: CASSESRGTYEQYF. The CDR3 DNA reads as TGTGCCAGCAGTGAAAGCAGGGGAACCTACGAGCAGTACTTC.

The chain employs TRBV10-3 and TRBJ1-1, with D tentatively TRBD1 (6 bases). The CDR3 has 16 amino acids. Germline CDR1 is ENHRY and CDR2 is SYGVKD. V dropped 0 bases and J dropped 4 bases, with 15 bases sitting between them. The CDR3, as DNA: TGTGCCATCAGTGAGTCGCGGTCAGGGGTAAGCACTGAAGCTTTCTTT. Translation gives CAISESRSGVSTEAFF.

The chain links TRBV21-1 to TRBJ2-7; the DNA was not compared with TRBD2, the D call given in the table. TRBV21-1 is listed as a pseudogene. The CDR3 is 22 amino acids. This chain's CDR3 is CASSSGGGAKLAGGPYPNEQYF. DNA for the CDR3: TGTGCCAGCAGCTCCGGGGGAGGGGCGAAACTAGCGGGAGGGCCCTACCCCAACGAGCAGTACTTC.

The chain is built from TRBV11-2 and TRBJ2-3; tentatively, D is TRBD2 (5 bases). V gave up 3 bases and J gave up 10 bases, with 17 bases separating them. The germline gives CDR1 SGHAT, CDR2 FQNNGV. This CDR3 region has 14 residues. The CDR3 sequence is CASSLRRVGSSQYF. The CDR3 nucleotides read TGTGCCAGCAGCTTGAGGCGGGTAGGGTCGTCGCAGTATTTT.

The chain couples TRBV5-5 to TRBJ2-5; possible D gene TRBD2, 7 bases. Germline V gives CDR1 SGHKS, CDR2 YYEKEE (reference sequence). Trimming cost V 1 base and J 1 base, with 17 bases left between them. This CDR3 spans 17 amino acids. The CDR3 reads CASSLTTGRGAQETQYF. In nucleotides, the CDR3 is TGTGCCAGCAGCTTGACCACGGGGAGGGGGGCCCAAGAGACCCAGTACTTC.

The chain links TRBV27 to TRBJ2-2; D perhaps matches TRBD2 (5 bases). The CDR3 loop spans 15 amino acids. Per germline, CDR1 MNHEY and CDR2 SMNVEV (reference sequence). V shed 2 bases and J shed 4 bases, with 11 bases lying between them. In DNA form, the CDR3 reads TGTGCCAGCAGTTTACTAGCTCGGGGCACCGGGGAGCTGTTTTTT. Its protein product is CASSLLARGTGELFF.

V and J are TRBV2 and TRBJ1-1, with D possibly TRBD1 on 5 matching bases. This CDR3 has 13 amino acids. The germline CDR1 and CDR2 sequences are SNHLY and FYNNEI. V lost 2 bases and J 4 bases, leaving 8 bases between the germline ends. The CDR3 sequence is CASSEQGGTEAFF. For the CDR3, the DNA is TGTGCCAGCAGTGAACAGGGAGGCACTGAAGCTTTCTTT.

The CDR3: CSAPSFGELFF. CDR3 bases: TGCAGTGCCCCGTCTTTTGGGGAGCTGTTTTTT. The chain employs TRBV20-1 and TRBJ2-2; D is unclear. CDR1 DFQATT and CDR2 SNEGSKA come from the germline V gene (reference sequence). The CDR3 consists of 11 residues. Trimming removed 6 bases from V and 8 bases from J, with 10 bases in between.

As for this clone: The germline gene is not matched at one end of the junction; a read error may be the cause. The genes are TRBV28 and TRBJ2-3; 8 nucleotides line up with TRBD2. CDR1 MDHEN and CDR2 SYDVKM come from the germline V gene. The CDR3 length is 14 residues. The CDR3 sequence is CASSLFRGSGDQFF. Written as DNA, the CDR3 is TGTGCCAGCAGTTTATTCCGAGGTAGCGGGGACCAATTTTTT.

This chain joins TRBV7-2 and TRBJ1-2; D remains ambiguous. This CDR3 has 13 amino acids. Deletions cut 3 bases from V and 6 bases from J, with 11 bases between. From germline, CDR1 is SGHTA and CDR2 FQGNSA. The CDR3 loop is CASSFADPDGYTF. In DNA, the CDR3 is TGTGCCAGCAGCTTTGCGGACCCCGATGGCTACACCTTC.